This T cell receptor beta chain was identified during a study of T cell responses to AZD1222 COVID-19 vaccine (TCRdb year 2021). A note on the overall study: TCR sequencing covered roughly 230 trial participants: some 210 given two doses of AZD1222 and approximately 26 given two doses of MenACWY control vaccine. Trial participants were enrolled by age into subgroups of 18-55, 56-69 and 70-plus years, and roughly 150, 30 and 60 TCR-sequenced participants, respectively, were included in these subgroups. General findings and caveats noted by the study authors: Because no day 14 peak-response samples were available, the repertoires could be characterized only after the peak T cell response. In the small 56-69-year group, the increase in depth fell short of significance, most likely because of low power. Nearly half of unique spike-specific TCRs reportedly recognized epitopes outside regions mutated in the B.1.351 and B.1.1.7 variants. The vaccine-associated CD4 TCRs covered the entire spike protein, and the dominant responses fell in regions 160-218 and 743-854. Spike-specific TCR breadth and depth rose significantly after two AZD1222 doses compared with day 0 and with MenACWY recipients. Conclusions about previously exposed vaccinees were limited because only six or seven AZD1222 recipients were SARS-CoV-2 seropositive at baseline. Most participants were white British and females outnumbered males, and the authors suggested that clonal diversity may have been underestimated.

Concerning this clone itself: Its antigen is not yet known. Per-base qualities were not stored, and no clone one base away is much larger.

In the paper's terms, the time point label means: about 28 days (+/-7) after the second vaccine dose. AZD1222 recipients given second doses at about 4 weeks or at about 12 weeks were pooled, since spike-specific TCR depth and breadth were not found to differ between the two schedules. Samples from vaccinated people were obtained from the UK trials COV001 and COV002, which included a single-blind randomized controlled phase 2/3 trial of AZD1222 (ChAdOx1 nCoV-19) in healthy adults. For TCRbeta chain sequencing, PBMC samples from trial participants were taken at day 0 and at day 28 after the second dose. The CDR3 regions of human TCRbeta chains were analyzed by immunosequencing. As for the original processing: TCRs in the repertoires were compared against a reference library of SARS-CoV-2-specific TCRs that had been generated with the MIRA antigen-specificity platform. Breadth was defined as the fraction of unique TCRs that were SARS-CoV-2-associated. Depth was defined as the fraction of total T cells that were SARS-CoV-2-associated. Using the MIRA data, each spike-specific TCR was assigned both to the spike region to which the TCR was reactive and to a CD4 or CD8 class. Log10-transformed breadth and depth values were compared by one-way ANOVA with Sidak's multiple comparisons tests. TCRdb stores this immuneACCESS table with in-frame sequences only. Part of the clones is absent; in the studies checked, under half of the shortfall reflects unresolved V genes, and no reason is known for the rest. Clone size and V and J calls were adopted from that table, with D and trimming inferred from the DNA. In this sample the table shows about 180,000 clones, 88% of which occur a single time. 25% to 30% of the sample is held by the ten biggest clonotypes.

At the junction V is shortened by 0 bases and J by 3 bases, with 7 bases in between. Taken from cysteine to phenylalanine, the CDR3 has 14 residues. Only the CDR3 portion is preserved as DNA: 42 bases, with reading frame beginning at the first base. CDR1 and CDR2 were assigned from the germline V gene as SGDLS and YYNGEE. This specimen was peripheral blood, taken 28 days after the second AZD1222 dose. This TCR was sampled from an adult who received the AZD1222 COVID-19 vaccine. Recombination linked TRBV9 to TRBJ1-5; TRBD1 is a weak D gene call, 6 bases matching. The sequence in DNA is TGTGCCAGCAGCGTAGGACAGGTCAATCAGCCCCAGCATTTT. Translation gives CASSVGQVNQPQHF.